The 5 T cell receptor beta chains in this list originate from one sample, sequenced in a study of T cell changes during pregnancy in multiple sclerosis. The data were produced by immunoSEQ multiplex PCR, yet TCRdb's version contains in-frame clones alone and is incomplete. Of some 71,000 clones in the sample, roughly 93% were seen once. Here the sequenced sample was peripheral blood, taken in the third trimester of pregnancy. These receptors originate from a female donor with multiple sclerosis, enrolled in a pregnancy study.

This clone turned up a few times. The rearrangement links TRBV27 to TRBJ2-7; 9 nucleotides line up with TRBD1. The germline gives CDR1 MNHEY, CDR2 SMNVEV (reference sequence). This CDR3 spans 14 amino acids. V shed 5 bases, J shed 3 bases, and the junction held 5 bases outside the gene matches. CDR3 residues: CASSVDRGIYEQYF. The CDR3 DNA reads TGTGCCAGCAGTGTGGACAGGGGCATCTACGAGCAGTACTTC.

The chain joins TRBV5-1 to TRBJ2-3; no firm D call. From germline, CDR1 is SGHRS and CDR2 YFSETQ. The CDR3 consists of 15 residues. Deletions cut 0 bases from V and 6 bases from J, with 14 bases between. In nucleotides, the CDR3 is TGCGCCAGCAGCTTGGCGAGCCTCCTACCGGATACGCAGTATTTT. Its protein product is CASSLASLLPDTQYF.

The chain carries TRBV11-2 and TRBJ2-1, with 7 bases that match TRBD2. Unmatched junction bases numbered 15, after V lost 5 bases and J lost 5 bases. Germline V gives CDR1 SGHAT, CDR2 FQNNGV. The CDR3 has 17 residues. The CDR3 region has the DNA TGTGCCAGCAGCCCTCGCGTCGGGGGACTACTCGACAATGAGCAGTTCTTC. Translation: CASSPRVGGLLDNEQFF.

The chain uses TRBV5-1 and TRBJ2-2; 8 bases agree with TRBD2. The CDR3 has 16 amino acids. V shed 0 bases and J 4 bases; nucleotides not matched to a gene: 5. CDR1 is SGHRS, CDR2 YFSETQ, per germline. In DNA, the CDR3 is TGCGCCAGCAGCTTGGAGTTGCGGGGGGTCACCGGGGAGCTGTTTTTT. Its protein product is CASSLELRGVTGELFF.

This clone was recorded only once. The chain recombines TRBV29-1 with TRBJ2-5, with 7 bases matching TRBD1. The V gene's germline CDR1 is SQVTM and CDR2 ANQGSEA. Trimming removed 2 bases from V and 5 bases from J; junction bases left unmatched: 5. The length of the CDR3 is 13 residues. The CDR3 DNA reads TGCAGCGTTGAAAGGGACAGAAGGGAGACCCAGTACTTC. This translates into CSVERDRRETQYF.